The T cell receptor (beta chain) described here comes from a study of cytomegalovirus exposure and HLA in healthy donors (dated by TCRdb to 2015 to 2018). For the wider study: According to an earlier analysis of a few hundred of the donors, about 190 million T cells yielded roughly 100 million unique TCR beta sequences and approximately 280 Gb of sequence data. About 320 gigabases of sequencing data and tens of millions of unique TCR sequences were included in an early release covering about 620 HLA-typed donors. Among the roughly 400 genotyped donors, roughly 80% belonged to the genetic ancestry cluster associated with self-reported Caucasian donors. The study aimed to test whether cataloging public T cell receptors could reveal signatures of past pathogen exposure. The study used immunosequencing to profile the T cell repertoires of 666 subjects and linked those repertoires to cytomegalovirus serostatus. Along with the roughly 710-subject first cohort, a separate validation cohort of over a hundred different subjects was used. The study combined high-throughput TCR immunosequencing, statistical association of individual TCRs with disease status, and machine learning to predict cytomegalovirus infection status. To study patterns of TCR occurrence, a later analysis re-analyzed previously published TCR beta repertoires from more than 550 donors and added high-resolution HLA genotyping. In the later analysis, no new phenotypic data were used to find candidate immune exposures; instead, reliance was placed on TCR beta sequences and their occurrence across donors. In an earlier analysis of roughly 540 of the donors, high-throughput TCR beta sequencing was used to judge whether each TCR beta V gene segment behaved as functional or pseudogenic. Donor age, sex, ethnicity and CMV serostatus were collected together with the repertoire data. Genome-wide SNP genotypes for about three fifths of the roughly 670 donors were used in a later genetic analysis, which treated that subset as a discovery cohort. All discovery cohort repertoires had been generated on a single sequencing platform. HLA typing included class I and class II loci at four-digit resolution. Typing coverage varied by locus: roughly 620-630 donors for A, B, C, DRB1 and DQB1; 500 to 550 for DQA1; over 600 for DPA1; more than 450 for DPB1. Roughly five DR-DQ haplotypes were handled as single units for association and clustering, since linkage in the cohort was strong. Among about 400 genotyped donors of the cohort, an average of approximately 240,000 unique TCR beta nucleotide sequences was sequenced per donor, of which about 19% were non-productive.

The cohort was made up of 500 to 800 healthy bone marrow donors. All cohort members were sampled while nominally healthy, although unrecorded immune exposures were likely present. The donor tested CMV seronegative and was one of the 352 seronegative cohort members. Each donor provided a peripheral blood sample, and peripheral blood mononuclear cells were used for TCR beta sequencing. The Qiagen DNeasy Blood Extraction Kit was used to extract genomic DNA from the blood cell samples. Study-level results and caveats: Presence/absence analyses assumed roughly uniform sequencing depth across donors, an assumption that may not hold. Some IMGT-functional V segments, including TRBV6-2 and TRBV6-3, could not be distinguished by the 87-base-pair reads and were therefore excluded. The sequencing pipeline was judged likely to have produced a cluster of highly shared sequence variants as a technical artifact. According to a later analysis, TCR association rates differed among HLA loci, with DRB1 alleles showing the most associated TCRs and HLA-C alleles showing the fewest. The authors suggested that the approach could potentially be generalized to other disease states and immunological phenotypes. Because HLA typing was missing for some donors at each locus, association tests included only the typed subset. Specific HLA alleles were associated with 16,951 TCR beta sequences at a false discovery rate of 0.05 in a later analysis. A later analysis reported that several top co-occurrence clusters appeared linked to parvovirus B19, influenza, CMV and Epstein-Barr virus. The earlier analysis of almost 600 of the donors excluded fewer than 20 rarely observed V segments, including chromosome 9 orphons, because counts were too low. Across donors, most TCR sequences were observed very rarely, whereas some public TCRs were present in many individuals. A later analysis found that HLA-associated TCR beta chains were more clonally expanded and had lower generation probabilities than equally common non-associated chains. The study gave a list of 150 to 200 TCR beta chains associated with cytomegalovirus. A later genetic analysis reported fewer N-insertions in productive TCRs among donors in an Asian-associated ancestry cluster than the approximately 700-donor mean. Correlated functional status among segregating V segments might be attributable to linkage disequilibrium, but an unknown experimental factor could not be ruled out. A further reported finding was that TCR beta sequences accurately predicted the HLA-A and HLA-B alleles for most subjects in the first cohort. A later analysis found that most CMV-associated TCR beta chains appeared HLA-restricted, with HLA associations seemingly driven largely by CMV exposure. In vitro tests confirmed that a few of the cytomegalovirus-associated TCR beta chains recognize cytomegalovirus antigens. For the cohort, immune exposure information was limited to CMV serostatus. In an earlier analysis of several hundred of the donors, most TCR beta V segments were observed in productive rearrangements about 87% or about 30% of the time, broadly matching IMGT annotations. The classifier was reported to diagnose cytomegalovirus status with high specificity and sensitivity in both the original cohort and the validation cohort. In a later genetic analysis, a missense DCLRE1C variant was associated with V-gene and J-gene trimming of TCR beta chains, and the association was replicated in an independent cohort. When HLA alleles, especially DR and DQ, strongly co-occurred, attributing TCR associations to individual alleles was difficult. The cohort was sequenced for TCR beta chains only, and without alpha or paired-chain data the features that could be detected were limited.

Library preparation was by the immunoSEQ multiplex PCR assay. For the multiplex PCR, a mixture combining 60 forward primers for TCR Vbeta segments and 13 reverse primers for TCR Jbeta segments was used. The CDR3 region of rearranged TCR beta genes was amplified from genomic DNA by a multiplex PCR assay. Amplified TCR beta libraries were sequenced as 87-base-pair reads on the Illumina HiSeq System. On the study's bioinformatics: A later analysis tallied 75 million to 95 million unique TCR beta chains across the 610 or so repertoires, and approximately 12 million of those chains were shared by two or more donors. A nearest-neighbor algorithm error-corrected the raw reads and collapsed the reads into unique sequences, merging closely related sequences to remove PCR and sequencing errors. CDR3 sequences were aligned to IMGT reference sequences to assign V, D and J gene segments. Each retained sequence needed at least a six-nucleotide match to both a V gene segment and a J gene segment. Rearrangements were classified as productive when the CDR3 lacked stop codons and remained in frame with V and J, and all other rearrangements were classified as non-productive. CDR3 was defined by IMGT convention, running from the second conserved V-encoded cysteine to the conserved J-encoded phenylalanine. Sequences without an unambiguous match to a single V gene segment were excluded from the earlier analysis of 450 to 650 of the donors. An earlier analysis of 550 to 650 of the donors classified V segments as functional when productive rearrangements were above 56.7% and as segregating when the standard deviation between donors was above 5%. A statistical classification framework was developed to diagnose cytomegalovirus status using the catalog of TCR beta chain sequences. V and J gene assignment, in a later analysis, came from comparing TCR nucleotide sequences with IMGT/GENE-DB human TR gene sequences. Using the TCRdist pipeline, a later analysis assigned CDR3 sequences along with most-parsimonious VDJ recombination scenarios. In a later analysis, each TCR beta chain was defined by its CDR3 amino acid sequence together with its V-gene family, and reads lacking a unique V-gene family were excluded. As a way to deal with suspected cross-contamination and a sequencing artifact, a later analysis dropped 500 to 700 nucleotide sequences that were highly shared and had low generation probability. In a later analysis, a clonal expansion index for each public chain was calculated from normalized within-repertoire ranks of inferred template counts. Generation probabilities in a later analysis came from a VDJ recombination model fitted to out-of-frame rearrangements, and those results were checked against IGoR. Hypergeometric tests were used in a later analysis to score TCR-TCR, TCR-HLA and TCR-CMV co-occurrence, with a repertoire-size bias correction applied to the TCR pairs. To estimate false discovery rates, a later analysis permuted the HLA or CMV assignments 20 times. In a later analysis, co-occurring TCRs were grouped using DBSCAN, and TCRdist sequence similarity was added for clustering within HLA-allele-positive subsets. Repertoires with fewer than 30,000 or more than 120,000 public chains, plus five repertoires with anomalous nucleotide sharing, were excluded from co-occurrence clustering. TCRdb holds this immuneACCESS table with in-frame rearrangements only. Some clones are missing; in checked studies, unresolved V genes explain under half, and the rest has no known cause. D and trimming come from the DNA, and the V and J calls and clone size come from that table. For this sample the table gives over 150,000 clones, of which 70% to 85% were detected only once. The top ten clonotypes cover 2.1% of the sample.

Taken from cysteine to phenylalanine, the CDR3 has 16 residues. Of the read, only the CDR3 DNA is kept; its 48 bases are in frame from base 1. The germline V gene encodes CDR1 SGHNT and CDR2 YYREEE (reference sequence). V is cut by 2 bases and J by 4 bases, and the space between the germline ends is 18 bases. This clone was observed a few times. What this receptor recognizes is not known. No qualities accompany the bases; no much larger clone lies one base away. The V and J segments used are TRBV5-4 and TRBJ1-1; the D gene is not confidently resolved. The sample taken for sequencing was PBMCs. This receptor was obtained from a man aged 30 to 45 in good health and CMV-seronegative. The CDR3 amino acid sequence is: CASSLHGLGEPTEAFF. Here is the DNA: TGTGCCAGCAGCTTACACGGACTCGGGGAACCCACTGAAGCTTTCTTT.